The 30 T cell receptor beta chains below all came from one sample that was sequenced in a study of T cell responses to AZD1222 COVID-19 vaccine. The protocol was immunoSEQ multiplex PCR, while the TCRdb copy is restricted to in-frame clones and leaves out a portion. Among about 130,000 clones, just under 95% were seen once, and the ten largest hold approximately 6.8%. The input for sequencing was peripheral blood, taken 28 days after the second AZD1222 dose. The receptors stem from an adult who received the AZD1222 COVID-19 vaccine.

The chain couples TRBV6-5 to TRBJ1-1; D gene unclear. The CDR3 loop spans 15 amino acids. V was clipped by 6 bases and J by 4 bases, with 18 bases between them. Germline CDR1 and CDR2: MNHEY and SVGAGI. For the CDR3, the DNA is TGTGCCAGCAGGATCACAGTGGTTCCGAGCACTGAAGCTTTCTTT. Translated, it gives CASRITVVPSTEAFF.

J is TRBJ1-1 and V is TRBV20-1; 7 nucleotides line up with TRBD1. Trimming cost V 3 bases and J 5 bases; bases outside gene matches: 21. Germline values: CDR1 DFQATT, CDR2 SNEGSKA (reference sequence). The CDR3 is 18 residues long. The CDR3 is CSASGETLDRAGFTEAFF. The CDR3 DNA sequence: TGCAGTGCTAGTGGCGAGACTTTAGACAGGGCGGGTTTTACTGAAGCTTTCTTT.

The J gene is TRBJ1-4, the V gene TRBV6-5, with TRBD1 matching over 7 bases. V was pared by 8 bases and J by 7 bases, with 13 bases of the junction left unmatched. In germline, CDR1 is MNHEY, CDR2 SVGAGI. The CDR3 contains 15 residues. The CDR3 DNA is TGTGCCAGCTACCAGGGAAGGGGGCCGGGTGAAAAACTGTTTTTT. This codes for CASYQGRGPGEKLFF.

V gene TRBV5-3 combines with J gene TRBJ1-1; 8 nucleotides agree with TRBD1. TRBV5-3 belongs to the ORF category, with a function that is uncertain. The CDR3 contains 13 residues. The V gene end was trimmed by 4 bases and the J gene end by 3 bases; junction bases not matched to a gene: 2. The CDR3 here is CARSATGDTEAFF. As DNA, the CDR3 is TGTGCCAGAAGCGCGACAGGGGACACTGAAGCTTTCTTT.

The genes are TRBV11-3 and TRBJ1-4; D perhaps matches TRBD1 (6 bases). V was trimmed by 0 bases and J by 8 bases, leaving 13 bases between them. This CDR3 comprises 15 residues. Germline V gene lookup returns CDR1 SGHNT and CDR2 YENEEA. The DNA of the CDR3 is TGTGCCAGCAGCTTAGAGGCTGGGGGCGGCGAAAAACTGTTTTTT. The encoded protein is CASSLEAGGGEKLFF.

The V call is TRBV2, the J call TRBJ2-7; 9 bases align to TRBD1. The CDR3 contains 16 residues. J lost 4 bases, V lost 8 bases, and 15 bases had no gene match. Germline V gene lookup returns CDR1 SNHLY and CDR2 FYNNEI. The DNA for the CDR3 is TGTGCCAGCGGTTTAACCACAGGGGGCGAGAGATACGAGCAGTACTTC. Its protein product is CASGLTTGGERYEQYF.

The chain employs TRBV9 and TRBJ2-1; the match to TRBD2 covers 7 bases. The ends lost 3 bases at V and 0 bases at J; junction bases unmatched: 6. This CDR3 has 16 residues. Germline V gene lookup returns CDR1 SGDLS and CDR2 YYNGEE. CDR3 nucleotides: TGTGCCAGCAGCGCCCTCGGGGGGTACTCCTACAATGAGCAGTTCTTC. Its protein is CASSALGGYSYNEQFF. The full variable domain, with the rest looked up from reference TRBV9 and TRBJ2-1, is DSGVTQTPKHLITATGQRVTLRCSPRSGDLSVYWYQQSLDQGLQFLIQYYNGEERAKGNILERFSAQQFPDLHSELNLSSLELGDSALYFCASSALGGYSYNEQFFGPGTRLTVL.

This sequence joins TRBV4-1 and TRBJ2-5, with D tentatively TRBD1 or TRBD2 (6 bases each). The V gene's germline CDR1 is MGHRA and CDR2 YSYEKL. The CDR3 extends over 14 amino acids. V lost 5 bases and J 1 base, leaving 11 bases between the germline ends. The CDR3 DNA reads TGCGCCAGCAGCAAGGGGGACTTCCAAGAGACCCAGTACTTC. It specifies CASSKGDFQETQYF.

CDR3 sequence (DNA): TGCAGCGTTGATGGGATTGGGACATGGGCTCAGGGTGCTTTCTTT. Its translation is CSVDGIGTWAQGAFF. The V and J genes are TRBV29-1 and TRBJ1-1, with D perhaps TRBD1 (6 bases). The germline V gene has CDR1 SQVTM and CDR2 ANQGSEA. Trimming left V 3 bases short and J 11 bases short, with 25 bases between. The CDR3 is 15 amino acids.

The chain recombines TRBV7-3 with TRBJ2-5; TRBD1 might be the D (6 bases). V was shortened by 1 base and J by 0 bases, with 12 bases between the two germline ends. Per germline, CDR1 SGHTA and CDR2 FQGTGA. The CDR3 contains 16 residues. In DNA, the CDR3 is TGTGCCAGCAGCTTAATGGGCAGGGGAAACCAAGAGACCCAGTACTTC. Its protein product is CASSLMGRGNQETQYF.

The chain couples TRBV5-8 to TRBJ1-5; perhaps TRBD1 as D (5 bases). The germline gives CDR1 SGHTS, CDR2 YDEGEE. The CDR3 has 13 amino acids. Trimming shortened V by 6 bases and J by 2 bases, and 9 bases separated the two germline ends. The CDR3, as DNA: TGTGCCAGCACTACACAGGGCAATCAGCCCCAGCATTTT. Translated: CASTTQGNQPQHF.

The CDR3 DNA follows: TGTGCCAGCAGTATCCGTGGGGCTTTCTTT. Residues: CASSIRGAFF. This chain connects TRBV25-1 to TRBJ1-1, with no clear D. The length of the CDR3 is 10 residues. Germline-derived CDR1 and CDR2 are MGHDK and SYGVNS. The V end lost 5 bases, the J end lost 11 bases, and 9 bases lay between the germline ends.

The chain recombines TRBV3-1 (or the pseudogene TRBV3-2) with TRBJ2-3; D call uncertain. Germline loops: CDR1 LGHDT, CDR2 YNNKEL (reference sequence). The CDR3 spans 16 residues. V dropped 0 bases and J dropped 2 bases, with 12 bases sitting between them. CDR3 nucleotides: TGTGCCAGCAGCCAAGATCCACACCTAATCACAGATACGCAGTATTTT. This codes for CASSQDPHLITDTQYF.

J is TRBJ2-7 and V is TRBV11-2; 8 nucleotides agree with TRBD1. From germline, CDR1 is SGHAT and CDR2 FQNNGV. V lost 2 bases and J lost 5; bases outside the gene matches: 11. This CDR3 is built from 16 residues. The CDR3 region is CASSLMDREVPDEQYF. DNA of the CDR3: TGTGCCAGCAGCTTAATGGACAGGGAGGTACCGGACGAGCAGTACTTC.

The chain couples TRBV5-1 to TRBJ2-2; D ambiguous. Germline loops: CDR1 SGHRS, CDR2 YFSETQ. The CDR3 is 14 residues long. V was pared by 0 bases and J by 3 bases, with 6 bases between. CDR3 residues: CASSLDGDTGELFF. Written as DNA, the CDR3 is TGCGCCAGCAGCTTGGATGGGGACACCGGGGAGCTGTTTTTT.

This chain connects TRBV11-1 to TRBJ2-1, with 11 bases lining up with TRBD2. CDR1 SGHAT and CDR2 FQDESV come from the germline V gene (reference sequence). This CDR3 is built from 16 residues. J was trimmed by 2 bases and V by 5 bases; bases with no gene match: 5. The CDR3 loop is CASSLQLAGAYNEQFF. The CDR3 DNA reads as TGTGCCAGCAGCCTTCAACTAGCGGGGGCCTACAATGAGCAGTTCTTC.

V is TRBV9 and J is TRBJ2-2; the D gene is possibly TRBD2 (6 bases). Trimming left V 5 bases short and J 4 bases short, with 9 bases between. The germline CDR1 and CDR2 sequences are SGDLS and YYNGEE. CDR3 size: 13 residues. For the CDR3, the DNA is TGTGCCAGCAGACGGGGGAGCACCGGGGAGCTGTTTTTT. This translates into CASRRGSTGELFF.

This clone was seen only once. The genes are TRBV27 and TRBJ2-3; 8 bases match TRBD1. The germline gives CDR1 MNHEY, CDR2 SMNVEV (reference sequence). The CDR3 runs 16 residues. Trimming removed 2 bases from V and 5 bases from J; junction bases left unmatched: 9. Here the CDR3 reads CASSLTAGGAIDTQYF. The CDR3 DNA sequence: TGTGCCAGCAGTTTAACGGCAGGGGGCGCGATAGATACGCAGTATTTT.

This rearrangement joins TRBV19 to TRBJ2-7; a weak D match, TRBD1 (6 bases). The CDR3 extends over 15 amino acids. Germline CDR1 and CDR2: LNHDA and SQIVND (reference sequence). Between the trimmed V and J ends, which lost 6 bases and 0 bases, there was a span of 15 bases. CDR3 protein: CASSREGGSSYEQYF. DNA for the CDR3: TGTGCCAGTAGCCGCGAAGGGGGAAGCTCCTACGAGCAGTACTTC.

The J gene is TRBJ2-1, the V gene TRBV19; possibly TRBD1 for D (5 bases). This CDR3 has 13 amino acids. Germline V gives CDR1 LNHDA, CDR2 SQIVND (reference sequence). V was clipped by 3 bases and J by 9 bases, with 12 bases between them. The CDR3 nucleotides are TGTGCCAGTAGTATTGTTAGGGGAAGTGAGCAGTTCTTC. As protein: CASSIVRGSEQFF.

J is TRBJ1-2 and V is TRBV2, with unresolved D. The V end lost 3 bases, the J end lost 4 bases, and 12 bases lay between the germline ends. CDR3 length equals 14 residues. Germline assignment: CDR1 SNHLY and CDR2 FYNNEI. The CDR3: CASSENRKAYGYTF. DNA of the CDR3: TGTGCCAGCAGTGAGAACAGAAAGGCCTATGGCTACACCTTC.

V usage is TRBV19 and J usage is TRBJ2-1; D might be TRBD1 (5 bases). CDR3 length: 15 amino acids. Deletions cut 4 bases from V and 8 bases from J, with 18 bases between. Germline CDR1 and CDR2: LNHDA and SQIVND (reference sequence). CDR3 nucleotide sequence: TGTGCCAGTAGTAAGGCAGGGCTACATTCCCATGAGCAGTTCTTC. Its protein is CASSKAGLHSHEQFF.

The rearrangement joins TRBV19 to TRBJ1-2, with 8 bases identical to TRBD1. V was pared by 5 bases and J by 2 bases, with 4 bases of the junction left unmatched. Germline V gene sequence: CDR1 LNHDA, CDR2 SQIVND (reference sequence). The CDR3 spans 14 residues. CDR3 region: CASSRDRKNYGYTF. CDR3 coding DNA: TGTGCCAGTAGTCGGGACAGGAAGAACTATGGCTACACCTTC.

The CDR3: CASSIVGLAVNEQYF. The CDR3 bases are TGTGCCAGTAGTATAGTGGGACTAGCGGTGAACGAGCAGTACTTC. The chain has TRBV19 and TRBJ2-7, with 11 bases matching TRBD2. V lost 1 base and J lost 5; bases outside the gene matches: 4. This CDR3 is 15 amino acids long. Germline CDR1 reads LNHDA; CDR2 reads SQIVND (reference sequence).

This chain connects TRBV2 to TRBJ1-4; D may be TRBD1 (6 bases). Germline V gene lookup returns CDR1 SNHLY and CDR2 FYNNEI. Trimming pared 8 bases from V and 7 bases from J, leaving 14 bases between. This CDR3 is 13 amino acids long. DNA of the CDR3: TGTGCCAGCCACGGGGGGGCATCTGAAAAACTGTTTTTT. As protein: CASHGGASEKLFF.

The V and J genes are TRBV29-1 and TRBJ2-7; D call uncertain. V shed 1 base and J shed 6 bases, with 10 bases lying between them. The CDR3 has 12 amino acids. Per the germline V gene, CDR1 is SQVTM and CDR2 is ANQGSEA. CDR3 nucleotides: TGCAGCGTTGAAGCCCCGGCCGGCGAGCAGTACTTC. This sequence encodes CSVEAPAGEQYF.

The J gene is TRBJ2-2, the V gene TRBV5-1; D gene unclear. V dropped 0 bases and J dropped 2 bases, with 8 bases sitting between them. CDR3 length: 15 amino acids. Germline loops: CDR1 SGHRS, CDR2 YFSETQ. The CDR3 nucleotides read TGCGCCAGCAGCTTGGTGAGGCTCAACACCGGGGAGCTGTTTTTT. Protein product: CASSLVRLNTGELFF.

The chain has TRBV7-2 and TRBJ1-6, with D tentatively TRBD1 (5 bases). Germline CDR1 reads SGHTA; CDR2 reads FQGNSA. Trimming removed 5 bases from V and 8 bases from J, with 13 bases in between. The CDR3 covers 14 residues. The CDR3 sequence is CASSGRAAHSPLHF. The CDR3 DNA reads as TGTGCCAGCAGCGGCAGGGCTGCTCATTCACCCCTCCACTTT.

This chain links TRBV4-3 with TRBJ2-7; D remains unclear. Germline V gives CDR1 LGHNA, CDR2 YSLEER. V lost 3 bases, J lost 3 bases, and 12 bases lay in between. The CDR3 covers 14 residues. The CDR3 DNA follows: TGCGCCAGCAGCCAGGTATATAGTGACTACGAGCAGTACTTC. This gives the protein CASSQVYSDYEQYF.

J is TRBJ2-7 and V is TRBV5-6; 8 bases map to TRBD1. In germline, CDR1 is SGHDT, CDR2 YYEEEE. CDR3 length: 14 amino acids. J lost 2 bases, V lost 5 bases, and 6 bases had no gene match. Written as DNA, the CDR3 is TGTGCCAGCAGGGAGACAGGGGATACCTACGAGCAGTACTTC. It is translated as CASRETGDTYEQYF.